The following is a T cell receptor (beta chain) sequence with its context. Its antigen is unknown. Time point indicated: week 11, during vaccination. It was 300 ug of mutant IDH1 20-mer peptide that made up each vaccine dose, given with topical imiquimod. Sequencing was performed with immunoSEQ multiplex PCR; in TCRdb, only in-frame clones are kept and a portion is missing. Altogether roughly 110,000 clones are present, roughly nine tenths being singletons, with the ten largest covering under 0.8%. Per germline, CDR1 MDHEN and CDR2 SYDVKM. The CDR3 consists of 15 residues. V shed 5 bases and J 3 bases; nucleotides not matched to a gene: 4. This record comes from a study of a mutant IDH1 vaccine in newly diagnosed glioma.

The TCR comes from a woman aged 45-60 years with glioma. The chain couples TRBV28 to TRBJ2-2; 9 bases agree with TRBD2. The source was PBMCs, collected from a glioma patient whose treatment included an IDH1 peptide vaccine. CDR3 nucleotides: TGTGCCAGCAGTCGACTAGCGGAGGACACCGGGGAGCTGTTTTTT. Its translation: CASSRLAEDTGELFF.